The TCR beta chain under discussion was sequenced for a study of CD8 T cells in Susac syndrome. When the RNA was reverse transcribed, random hexamers were used with an input of roughly 0.45 to 1 ug. TCRdb processed the immunoSEQ multiplex PCR reads anew with MiXCR; each CDR3 protein has one entry. The sample has about 430,000 distinct CDR3 sequences, more than 70% seen once. Relapsing-remitting disease, either stable or active, was present in the multiple sclerosis controls, who were treatment-naive patients. Negative isolation yielded CD4+ and CD8+ T cells, and FACS enriched TEMRA cells. The CDR3 extends over 18 amino acids. Germline V gene lookup returns CDR1 MGHRA and CDR2 YSYEKL. Trimming cost V 3 bases and J 4 bases; bases outside gene matches: 12.

The chain recombines TRBV4-1 with TRBJ2-1, with TRBD2 matching 10 bases. Source material: CD8+ T cells from PBMCs. The sequence was collected from a human donor with multiple sclerosis. Here the CDR3 DNA reads TGCGCCAGCAGCCATCCTATGGGGAGCGGGGGGGCGTACAATGAGCAGTTCTTC. Amino acid sequence: CASSHPMGSGGAYNEQFF.